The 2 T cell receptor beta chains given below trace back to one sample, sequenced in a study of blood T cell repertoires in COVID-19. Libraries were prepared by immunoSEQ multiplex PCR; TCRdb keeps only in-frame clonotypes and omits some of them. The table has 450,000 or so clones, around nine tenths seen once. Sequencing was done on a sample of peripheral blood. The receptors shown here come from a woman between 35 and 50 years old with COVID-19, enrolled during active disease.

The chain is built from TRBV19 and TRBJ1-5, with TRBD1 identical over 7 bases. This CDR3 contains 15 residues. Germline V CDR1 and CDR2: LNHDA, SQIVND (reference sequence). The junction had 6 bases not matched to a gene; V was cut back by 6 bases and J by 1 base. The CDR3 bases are TGTGCCAGTAGGACCACACAGGGGAGCAATCAGCCCCAGCATTTT. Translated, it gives CASRTTQGSNQPQHF.

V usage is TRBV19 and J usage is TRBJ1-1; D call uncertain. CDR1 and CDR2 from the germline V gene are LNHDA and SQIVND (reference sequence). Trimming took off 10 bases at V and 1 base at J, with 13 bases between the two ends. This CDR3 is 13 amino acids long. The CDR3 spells CATRGLGNTEAFF. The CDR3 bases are TGTGCCACCAGAGGATTGGGGAACACTGAAGCTTTCTTT.